This T cell receptor (beta chain) was recovered during a study of sequential checkpoint blockade in melanoma. The assay was immunoSEQ multiplex PCR, and TCRdb's table has in-frame clones only and misses some. The sample comprises 13,000 or so clones, approximately 72% of which are singletons, and roughly 31% rests with the top ten. CDR1 LNHDA and CDR2 SQIVND come from the germline V gene (reference sequence). Between the trimmed V and J ends, which lost 3 bases and 4 bases, there was a span of 9 bases. This CDR3 spans 13 amino acids. Treatment meaning: randomized to nivolumab then ipilimumab (arm A) or the reverse (arm B). Sorted cells were live CD3+CD8+, lacking CD19 and CD56, from PBMCs.

The rearrangement uses TRBV19 and TRBJ1-2; D not certain. This material consisted of CD8+ T cells sorted from blood (inferred from file names), taken from a patient given nivolumab and ipilimumab in sequence. This receptor was obtained from a human donor with melanoma. The CDR3 here is CASSMGSFYGYTF. The CDR3 nucleotides read TGTGCCAGTAGTATGGGCAGCTTCTATGGCTACACCTTC.